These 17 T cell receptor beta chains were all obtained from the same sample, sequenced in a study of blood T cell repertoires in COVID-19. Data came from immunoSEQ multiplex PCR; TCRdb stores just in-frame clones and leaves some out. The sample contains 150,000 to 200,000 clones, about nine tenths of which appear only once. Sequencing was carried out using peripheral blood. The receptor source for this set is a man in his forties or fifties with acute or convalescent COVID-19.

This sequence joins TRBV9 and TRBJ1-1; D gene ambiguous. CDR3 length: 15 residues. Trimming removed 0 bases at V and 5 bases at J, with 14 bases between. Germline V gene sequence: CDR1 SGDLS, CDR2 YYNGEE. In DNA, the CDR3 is TGTGCCAGCAGCGTAGCACCTCTAACGGGTACTGAAGCTTTCTTT. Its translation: CASSVAPLTGTEAFF.

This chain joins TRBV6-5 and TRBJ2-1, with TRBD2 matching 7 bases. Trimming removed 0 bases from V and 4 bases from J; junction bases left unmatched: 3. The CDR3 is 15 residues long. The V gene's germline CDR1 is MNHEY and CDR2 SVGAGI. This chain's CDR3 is CASSYSPGLYNEQFF. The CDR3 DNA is TGTGCCAGCAGTTACTCCCCGGGACTATACAATGAGCAGTTCTTC.

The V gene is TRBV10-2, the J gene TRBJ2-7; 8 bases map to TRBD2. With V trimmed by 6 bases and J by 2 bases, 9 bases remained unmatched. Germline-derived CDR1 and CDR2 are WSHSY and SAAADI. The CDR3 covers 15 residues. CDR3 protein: CASRLASGFPYEQYF. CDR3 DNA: TGCGCCAGCAGGCTGGCTAGCGGGTTCCCCTACGAGCAGTACTTC.

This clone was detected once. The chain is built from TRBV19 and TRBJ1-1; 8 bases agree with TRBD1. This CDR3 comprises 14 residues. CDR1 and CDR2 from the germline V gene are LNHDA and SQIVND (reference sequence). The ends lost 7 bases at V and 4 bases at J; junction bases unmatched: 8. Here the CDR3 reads CASKPGGASTEAFF. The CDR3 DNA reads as TGTGCCAGTAAACCAGGGGGCGCGAGCACTGAAGCTTTCTTT. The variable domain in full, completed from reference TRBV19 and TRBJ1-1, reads DGGITQSPKYLFRKEGQNVTLSCEQNLNHDAMYWYRQDPGQGLRLIYYSQIVNDFQKGDIAEGYSVSREKKESFPLTVTSAQKNPTAFYLCASKPGGASTEAFFGQGTRLTVV.

The CDR3 sequence is CASSRGWEAFF. The DNA for the CDR3 is TGTGCCAGCAGCCGCGGGTGGGAAGCTTTCTTT. The chain employs TRBV14 and TRBJ1-1; D is undetermined. The CDR3 is made up of 11 amino acids. Deletions cut 4 bases from V and 8 bases from J, with 8 bases between. Germline V gives CDR1 SGHDN, CDR2 FVKESK.

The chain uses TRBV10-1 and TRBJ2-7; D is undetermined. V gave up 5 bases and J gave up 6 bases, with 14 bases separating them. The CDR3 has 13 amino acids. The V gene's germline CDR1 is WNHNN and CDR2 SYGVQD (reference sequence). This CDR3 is CASSSDPVAEQYF. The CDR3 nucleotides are TGCGCCAGCAGTTCAGACCCCGTAGCCGAGCAGTACTTC.

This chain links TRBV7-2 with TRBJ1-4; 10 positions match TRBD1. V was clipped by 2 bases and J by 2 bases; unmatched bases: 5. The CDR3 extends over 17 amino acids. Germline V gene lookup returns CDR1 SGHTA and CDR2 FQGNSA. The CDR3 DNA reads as TGTGCCAGCAGCTTATCGGGACAGGGGTGGACTAATGAAAAACTGTTTTTT. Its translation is CASSLSGQGWTNEKLFF.

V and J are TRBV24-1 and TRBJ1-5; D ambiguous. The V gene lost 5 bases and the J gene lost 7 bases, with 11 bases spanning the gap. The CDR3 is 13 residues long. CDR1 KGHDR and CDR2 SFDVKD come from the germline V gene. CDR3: CATSAIGGQPQHF. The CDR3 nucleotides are TGTGCCACCAGTGCAATAGGAGGACAGCCCCAGCATTTT.

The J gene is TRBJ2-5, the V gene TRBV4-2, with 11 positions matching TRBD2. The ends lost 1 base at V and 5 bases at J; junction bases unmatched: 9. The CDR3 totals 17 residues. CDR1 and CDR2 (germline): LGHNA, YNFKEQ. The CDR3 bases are TGTGCCAGCAGCCAAGGGAATAGCGGGGGGGCCAGGGAGACCCAGTACTTC. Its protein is CASSQGNSGGARETQYF.

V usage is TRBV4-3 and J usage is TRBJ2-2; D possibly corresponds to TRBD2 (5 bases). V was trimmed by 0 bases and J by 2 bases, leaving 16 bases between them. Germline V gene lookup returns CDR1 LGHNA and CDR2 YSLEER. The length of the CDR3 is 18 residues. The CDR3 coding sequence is TGCGCCAGCAGCCAAGAAATGCTAGCCAAGTTAAACACCGGGGAGCTGTTTTTT. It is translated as CASSQEMLAKLNTGELFF.

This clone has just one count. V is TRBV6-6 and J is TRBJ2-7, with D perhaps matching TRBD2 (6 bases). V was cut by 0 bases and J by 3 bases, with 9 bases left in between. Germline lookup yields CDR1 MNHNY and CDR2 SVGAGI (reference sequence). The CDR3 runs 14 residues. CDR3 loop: CASSYSGGLYEQYF. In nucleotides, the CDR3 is TGTGCCAGCAGTTACTCTGGAGGGCTCTACGAGCAGTACTTC.

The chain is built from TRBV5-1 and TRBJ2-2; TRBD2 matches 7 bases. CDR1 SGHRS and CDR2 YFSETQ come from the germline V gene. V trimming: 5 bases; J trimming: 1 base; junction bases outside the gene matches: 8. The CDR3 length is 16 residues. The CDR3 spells CASSFRSSGNTGELFF. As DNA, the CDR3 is TGCGCCAGCAGTTTCCGTTCTAGCGGGAACACCGGGGAGCTGTTTTTT.

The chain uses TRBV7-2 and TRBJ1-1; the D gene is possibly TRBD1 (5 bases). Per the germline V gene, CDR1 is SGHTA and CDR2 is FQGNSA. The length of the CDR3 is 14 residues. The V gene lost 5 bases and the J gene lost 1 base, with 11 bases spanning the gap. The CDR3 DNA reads TGTGCCAGCAGCCCCCGCAGGGCGAACACTGAAGCTTTCTTT. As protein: CASSPRRANTEAFF.

This CDR3 reads CASSLGRVETQYF. CDR3 coding DNA: TGTGCCAGCAGCTTGGGCAGGGTGGAGACCCAGTACTTC. The gene calls are TRBV5-5 and TRBJ2-5; D possibly corresponds to TRBD1 (5 bases). CDR1 and CDR2 (germline): SGHKS, YYEKEE (reference sequence). V was pared by 0 bases and J by 5 bases, with 8 bases between. The CDR3 runs to 13 residues.

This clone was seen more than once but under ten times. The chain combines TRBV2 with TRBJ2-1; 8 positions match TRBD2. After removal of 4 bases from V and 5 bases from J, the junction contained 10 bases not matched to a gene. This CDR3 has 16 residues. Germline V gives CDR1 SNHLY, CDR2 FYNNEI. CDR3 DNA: TGTGCCAGCAGTGGTCCTGCGGGGGGCACTAACAATGAGCAGTTCTTC. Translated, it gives CASSGPAGGTNNEQFF.

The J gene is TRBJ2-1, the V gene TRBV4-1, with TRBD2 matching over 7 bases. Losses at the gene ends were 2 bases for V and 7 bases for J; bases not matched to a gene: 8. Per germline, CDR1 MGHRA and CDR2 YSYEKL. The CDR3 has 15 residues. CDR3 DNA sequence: TGCGCCAGCAGCCAACTTGGACTAGTCTTGAATGAGCAGTTCTTC. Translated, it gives CASSQLGLVLNEQFF.

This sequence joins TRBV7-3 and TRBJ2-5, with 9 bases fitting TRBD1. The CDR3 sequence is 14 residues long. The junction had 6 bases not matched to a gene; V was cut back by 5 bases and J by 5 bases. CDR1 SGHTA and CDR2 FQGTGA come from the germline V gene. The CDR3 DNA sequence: TGTGCCAGCAGCAGACAGGGGGAGAGTGAGACCCAGTACTTC. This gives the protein CASSRQGESETQYF.